The entry that follows covers one T cell receptor beta chain sequence. Its specificity is not known. Healthy bone marrow donors made up the donor group. This sample is drawn from a study of cytomegalovirus exposure and HLA in healthy donors. Study-level results: For cytomegalovirus status, the classifier reportedly gave diagnoses with high specificity and sensitivity. Highly shared variants forming one cluster were likely a sequencing artifact.

The study ran its PCR with 60 Vbeta and 13 Jbeta primers. Only in-frame clones appear in the TCRdb table, and some are missing; sequencing was by immunoSEQ multiplex PCR. The sample contains approximately 150,000 clones, 70% to 85% of which appear only once. Germline assignment: CDR1 SGDLS and CDR2 YYNGEE. V dropped 2 bases and J dropped 5 bases, with 13 bases sitting between them. The CDR3 is 14 residues long. This clonotype was obtained from a woman aged 60-75 years in good health and CMV-seropositive. The chain uses TRBV9 and TRBJ2-5, with a tentative D call TRBD2 (7 bases). The sequenced sample was PBMCs. This chain's CDR3 is CASSVAGEGETQYF. The CDR3 DNA reads TGTGCCAGCAGCGTGGCAGGGGAGGGGGAGACCCAGTACTTC.